A single sample is the source of the 17 T cell receptor beta chains below, sequenced in a study of T cell repertoires in cytomegalovirus infection. TCRdb ran MiXCR on the reads and lists one entry per CDR3 protein. The sample lists about 110,000 distinct CDR3 sequences; about 9.5% were seen once. Which antigens these TCRs recognize remains unknown. Sequenced sample: PBMCs, sequenced either directly or after in vitro stimulation (not recorded which). The receptors come from a human donor in good health (CMV status not recorded). Some clones in this sample may be carry-over from other donors' samples.

This clonotype has ten or more counts. The chain combines TRBV7-6 with TRBJ1-1, with 7 bases lining up with TRBD1. Germline V gene sequence: CDR1 SGHVS, CDR2 FNYEAQ. CDR3 length equals 17 residues. V lost 4 bases to trimming and J lost 5 bases; unmatched junction nucleotides: 16. CDR3 residues: CASSSDKRAGGGTEAFF. The DNA for the CDR3 is TGTGCCAGCAGCTCCGACAAGAGGGCAGGGGGTGGTACTGAAGCTTTCTTT.

This clonotype was picked up many times. J is TRBJ2-3 and V is TRBV6-1, with TRBD2 as a possible D gene (6 bases). This CDR3 has 16 residues. V lost 7 bases and J lost 6, with 23 bases in between. Germline V gene sequence: CDR1 MNHNS, CDR2 SASEGT. CDR3 amino acids: CASTPQDGGRGDTQYF. DNA of the CDR3: TGTGCCAGCACCCCACAGGACGGGGGACGTGGGGATACGCAGTATTTT.

Only a few counts were recorded for this clonotype. V usage is TRBV12-3 or TRBV12-4 and J usage is TRBJ1-1; D not resolved. Trimming removed 6 bases from V and 6 bases from J, with 11 bases in between. The CDR3 contains 12 residues. The CDR3 spells CASSPTGAEAFF. Written as DNA, the CDR3 is TGTGCCAGCAGCCCCACTGGGGCTGAAGCTTTCTTT.

This clonotype has just a few counts. This chain joins TRBV7-9 and TRBJ2-1, with 7 bases lining up with TRBD2. V shed 5 bases and J 3 bases; nucleotides not matched to a gene: 7. From germline, CDR1 is SEHNR and CDR2 FQNEAQ (reference sequence). The CDR3 is 15 residues long. The CDR3 loop is CASSPWLADYNEQFF. The CDR3, as DNA: TGTGCCAGCAGCCCTTGGCTAGCGGACTACAATGAGCAGTTCTTC.

This clonotype was counted ten times or more. The chain has TRBV7-9 and TRBJ2-2; D not resolved. Trimming took off 5 bases at V and 1 base at J, with 8 bases between the two ends. The germline V gene has CDR1 SEHNR and CDR2 FQNEAQ (reference sequence). This CDR3 contains 14 residues. The CDR3 sequence is CASSPQMNTGELFF. The DNA for the CDR3 is TGTGCCAGCAGCCCACAAATGAACACCGGGGAGCTGTTTTTT.

This clonotype was recorded many times. The CDR3 DNA is TGTGCTTCGGGTACTTCTGGAAACACCATATATTTT. Translating it yields CASGTSGNTIYF. This chain uses TRBV6-1 with TRBJ1-3; D gene uncertain. This CDR3 region has 12 residues. Looked up from germline, CDR1 is MNHNS and CDR2 is SASEGT.

This clonotype was seen more than once but under ten times. The chain recombines TRBV19 with TRBJ2-1; perhaps TRBD1 as D (6 bases). The V end was cut by 5 bases, the J end by 9 bases, with 17 bases between. CDR3 length: 14 residues. From germline, CDR1 is LNHDA and CDR2 SQIVND (reference sequence). In nucleotides, the CDR3 is TGTGCCAGTAGTTTCGTGAGGGGGAACGGTGAGCAGTTCTTC. The encoded protein is CASSFVRGNGEQFF.

This clonotype was seen ten or more times. The rearrangement links TRBV28 to TRBJ1-2; D unresolved. Germline CDR1 is MDHEN and CDR2 is SYDVKM. V lost 1 base to trimming and J lost 3 bases, with 9 bases between them. This CDR3 contains 14 residues. The CDR3 loop reads CASSLSNLDYGYTF. The CDR3 DNA follows: TGTGCCAGCAGTTTATCCAACCTTGACTATGGCTACACCTTC.

This clonotype was detected only a few times. This sequence joins TRBV19 and TRBJ1-5; TRBD1 matches at 8 bases. The CDR3 runs 16 residues. Trimming took 9 bases from V and 7 from J; bases not matched to a gene: 17. Germline values: CDR1 LNHDA, CDR2 SQIVND (reference sequence). The CDR3 protein is CASRPGGAGGDQPQHF. Here the CDR3 DNA reads TGTGCCAGCCGACCAGGCGGTGCAGGGGGCGACCAGCCCCAGCATTTT. Complete variable domain (other parts from reference TRBV19 and TRBJ1-5): DGGITQSPKYLFRKEGQNVTLSCEQNLNHDAMYWYRQDPGQGLRLIYYSQIVNDFQKGDIAEGYSVSREKKESFPLTVTSAQKNPTAFYLCASRPGGAGGDQPQHFGDGTRLSIL.

This clonotype was counted at least ten times. V usage is TRBV28 and J usage is TRBJ2-7; possible D gene TRBD1, 5 bases. Between the trimmed V and J ends, which lost 6 bases and 1 base, there was a span of 19 bases. There are 16 residues in the CDR3. CDR1 is MDHEN and CDR2 is SYDVKM in the germline V gene. CDR3 sequence (DNA): TGTGCCAGCAGCAAATCCTTCGCCAGGGCATCCTACGAGCAGTACTTC. As protein: CASSKSFARASYEQYF. The entire variable domain, with the rest obtained from reference TRBV28 and TRBJ2-7, is as follows: DVKVTQSSRYLVKRTGEKVFLECVQDMDHENMFWYRQDPGLGLRLIYFSYDVKMKEKGDIPEGYSVSREKKERFSLILESASTNQTSMYLCASSKSFARASYEQYFGPGTRLTVT.

This clonotype has ten or more counts. The chain has TRBV15 and TRBJ2-3, with 7 bases matching TRBD2. Germline V gene data show CDR1 as LNHNV and CDR2 as YYDKDF (reference sequence). CDR3 length equals 15 residues. J lost 5 bases, V lost 3 bases, and 8 bases had no gene match. CDR3 region: CATSSVRERGDTQYF. CDR3 nucleotides: TGTGCCACCAGCAGTGTACGGGAGCGGGGAGATACGCAGTATTTT. The entire variable domain, with the rest obtained from reference TRBV15 and TRBJ2-3, is as follows: DAMVIQNPRYQVTQFGKPVTLSCSQTLNHNVMYWYQQKSSQAPKLLFHYYDKDFNNEADTPDNFQSRRPNTSFCFLDIRSPGLGDTAMYLCATSSVRERGDTQYFGPGTRLTVL.

This clonotype was seen repeatedly, ten times or more. This chain links TRBV7-2 with TRBJ2-5; unclear D gene. Trimming cost V 1 base and J 7 bases, with 10 bases left between them. Germline CDR1 reads SGHTA; CDR2 reads FQGNSA. This CDR3 has 13 amino acids. CDR3 DNA: TGTGCCAGCAGCTTAGAAGTTCTTGGGACCCAGTACTTC. Amino acids: CASSLEVLGTQYF.

This clonotype was found many times. The chain uses TRBV6-5 and TRBJ2-1, with 14 bases fitting TRBD2. From germline, CDR1 is MNHEY and CDR2 SVGAGI. The CDR3 is 19 residues long. V was pared by 6 bases and J by 8 bases, with 18 bases of the junction left unmatched. The CDR3 sequence is CASSRGTSGSWIMVHEQFF. The CDR3, as DNA: TGTGCCAGCAGCCGCGGGACTAGCGGGAGCTGGATCATGGTTCATGAGCAGTTCTTC.

This clonotype was observed a handful of times. The J gene is TRBJ1-2, the V gene TRBV2; D is unresolved. Germline CDR1 and CDR2: SNHLY and FYNNEI. The ends were cut back, 8 bases at V and 3 bases at J, with 10 bases in the middle. CDR3 length equals 12 residues. The CDR3 sequence: CASLASDYGYTF. For the CDR3, the DNA is TGTGCCAGCTTGGCCTCGGACTATGGCTACACCTTC.

This clonotype was seen repeatedly, ten times or more. The rearrangement links TRBV7-8 to TRBJ2-6; 7 positions match TRBD1. V lost 2 bases to trimming and J lost 2 bases; unmatched junction nucleotides: 6. CDR1 is SGHVS, CDR2 FQNEAQ, per germline. This CDR3 is 17 amino acids long. As DNA, the CDR3 is TGTGCCAGCAGCTTACACAGGGGAACTCCTGGGGCCAACGTCCTGACTTTC. The encoded protein is CASSLHRGTPGANVLTF.

The gene calls are TRBV24-1 and TRBJ1-2; D gene ambiguous. From germline, CDR1 is KGHDR and CDR2 SFDVKD. The V end was cut by 1 base, the J end by 7 bases, with 9 bases between. The CDR3 loop spans 13 amino acids. The DNA for the CDR3 is TGTGCCACCAGTGATTTCGTGGGTCGTGGCTACACCTTC. It codes for CATSDFVGRGYTF.

This clonotype came up many times. The J gene is TRBJ2-3, the V gene TRBV7-2; D is possibly TRBD2 (6 bases). This CDR3 contains 15 residues. Germline-derived CDR1 and CDR2 are SGHTA and FQGNSA. The V end was cut by 5 bases, the J end by 1 base, with 13 bases between. The CDR3 reads CASSPGGLGTDTQYF. The CDR3, as DNA: TGTGCCAGCAGCCCCGGGGGATTGGGCACAGATACGCAGTATTTT.